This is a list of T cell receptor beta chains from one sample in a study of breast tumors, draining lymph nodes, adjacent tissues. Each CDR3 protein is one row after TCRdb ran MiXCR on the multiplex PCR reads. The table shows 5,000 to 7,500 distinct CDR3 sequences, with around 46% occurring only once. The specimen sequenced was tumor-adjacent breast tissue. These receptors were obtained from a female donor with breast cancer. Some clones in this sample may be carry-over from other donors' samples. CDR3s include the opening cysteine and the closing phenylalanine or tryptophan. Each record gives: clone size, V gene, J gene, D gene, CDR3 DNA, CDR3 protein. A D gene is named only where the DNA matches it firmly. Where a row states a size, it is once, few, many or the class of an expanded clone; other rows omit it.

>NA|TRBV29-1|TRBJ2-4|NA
TGCAGCGTTGAAGAAGTAGAAGGTGGCATTCAGTACTTC
CSVEEVEGGIQYF
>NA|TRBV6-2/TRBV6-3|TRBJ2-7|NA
TGTGCCAGCAGTTCGCCGGGTCCCTCCTACGAGCAGTACTTC
CASSSPGPSYEQYF
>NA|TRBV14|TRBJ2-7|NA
TGTGCCAGCAGCGCAATGCCAAGCTCCTACGAGCAGTACTTC
CASSAMPSSYEQYF
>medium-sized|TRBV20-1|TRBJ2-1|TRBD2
TGCAGTGCTAGAGATCGGCTAGCGGGAGTGGGTGAGCAGTTCTTC
CSARDRLAGVGEQFF
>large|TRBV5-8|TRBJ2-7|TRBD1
TGTGCCAGCAGCTTAGGAGACAGGGTCGAGCAGTACTTC
CASSLGDRVEQYF
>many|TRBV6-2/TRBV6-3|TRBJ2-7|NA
TGTGCCAGCGGGGGCGCGGGGGAGCAGTACTTC
CASGGAGEQYF
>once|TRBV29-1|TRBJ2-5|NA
TGCAGCGGGAAGGAAGGGACCCAGTACTTC
CSGKEGTQYF
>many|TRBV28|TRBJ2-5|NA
TGTGCCAGCAGTTCGGGGGCGAAGACCCAGTACTTC
CASSSGAKTQYF
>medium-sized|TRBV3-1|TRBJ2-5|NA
TGTGCCAGCAGCCAAGCCGGGACCGGGGGCCGAGAGACCCAGTACTTC
CASSQAGTGGRETQYF
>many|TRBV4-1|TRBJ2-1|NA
TGCGCCAGCAGCCAAGAAGTAGGCTTTAAGTTCTTC
CASSQEVGFKFF
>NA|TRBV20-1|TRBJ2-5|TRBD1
TGCAGTGCTAGAGACCTCGGGACAGGGGCTCAAGAGACCCAGTACTTC
CSARDLGTGAQETQYF
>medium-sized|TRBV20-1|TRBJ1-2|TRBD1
TGCAGTGCTAGGCGACAGGGGAATCGTGGCTACACCTTC
CSARRQGNRGYTF
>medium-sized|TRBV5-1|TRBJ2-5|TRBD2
TGCGCCAGCAGCTCCCTGGTACGGGCGGGAGGCCAAGAGACCCAGTACTTC
CASSSLVRAGGQETQYF
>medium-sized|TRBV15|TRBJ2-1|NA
TGTGCCACCAGCAGAGGTAGGGGCTGGGGTGAGCAGTTCTTC
CATSRGRGWGEQFF
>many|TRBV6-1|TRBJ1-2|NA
TGTGCCAGCAGTGAGACACTTTCCTATGGCTACACCTTC
CASSETLSYGYTF
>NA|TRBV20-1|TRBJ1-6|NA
TGCAGTGCTAGGCAGGGAAATTCACCCCTCCACTTT
CSARQGNSPLHF
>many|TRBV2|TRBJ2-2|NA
TGTGCCAGCAGACCGGACAACACCGGGGAGCTGTTTTTT
CASRPDNTGELFF
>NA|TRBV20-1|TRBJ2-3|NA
TGCAGTGCTAGCAAGAGTGCAGATACGCAGTATTTT
CSASKSADTQYF
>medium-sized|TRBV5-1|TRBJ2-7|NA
TGCGCCAGCAGCTTGGTGGAGGGTTACGAGCAGTACTTC
CASSLVEGYEQYF
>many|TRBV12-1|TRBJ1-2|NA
TGTGCCAGCAGCCTAGGACCCGAGGGTTCCGACTATGGCTACACCTTC
CASSLGPEGSDYGYTF
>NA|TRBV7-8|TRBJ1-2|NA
TGTGCCAGCAGCTTATCAGGGAGCTATGGCTACACCTTC
CASSLSGSYGYTF
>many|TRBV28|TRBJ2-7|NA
TGTGCCAGCAGTGAGATCAGGGCCATAAGCTACGAGCAGTACTTC
CASSEIRAISYEQYF
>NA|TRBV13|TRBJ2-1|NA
TGTGCCAGCATCATGGGGGAAGGTCCCTACAATGAGCAGTTCTTC
CASIMGEGPYNEQFF
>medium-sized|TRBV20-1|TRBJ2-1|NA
TGCAGTGCTAGAGATCCGGCTTATCCCTACAATGAGCAGTTCTTC
CSARDPAYPYNEQFF
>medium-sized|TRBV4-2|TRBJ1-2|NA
TGTGCCAGCAGCCAAGACCTAACAGGGACTCGAGGCTACACCTTC
CASSQDLTGTRGYTF
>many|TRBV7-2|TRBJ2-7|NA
TGTGCCAGCCATGGAGGGGGTAGCGGGTCTGTCTACGAGCAGTACTTC
CASHGGGSGSVYEQYF
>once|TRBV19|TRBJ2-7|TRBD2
TGTGCCAGTAGTTTAGGACTAGCGGGAGGCGAGCAGTACTTC
CASSLGLAGGEQYF
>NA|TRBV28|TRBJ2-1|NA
TGTGCCAGCAGTTTATCGACGCGGACACGAACAGGGTTGGGGGGGAGGGATGAGCAGTTCTTC
CASSLSTRTRTGLGGRDEQFF
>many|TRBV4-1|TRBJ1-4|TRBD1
TGCGCCAGCAGCCAAACCCCAGGGGGATTATATGAAAAACTGTTTTTT
CASSQTPGGLYEKLFF
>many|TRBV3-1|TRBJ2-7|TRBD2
TGTGCCAGCAGCTACGGGGGGGAGTACGAGCAGTACTTC
CASSYGGEYEQYF
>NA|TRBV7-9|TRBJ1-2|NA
TGTGCCAGCAGCAATCAAGCCGAGACGGGCTACACCTTC
CASSNQAETGYTF
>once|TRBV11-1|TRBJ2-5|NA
TGTGCCAGCAGCACCTCGGACGGGGAGACCCAGTACTTC
CASSTSDGETQYF
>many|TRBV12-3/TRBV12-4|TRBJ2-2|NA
TGTGCCAGCAGCCTAACAAGGGAGCTGTTTTTT
CASSLTRELFF
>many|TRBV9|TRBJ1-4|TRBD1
TGTGCCAGCAGCCCCCGAGGGGGCCAACCTTCTGCTAATGAAAAACTGTTTTTT
CASSPRGGQPSANEKLFF
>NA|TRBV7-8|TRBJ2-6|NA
TGTGCCAGCAGTCTATCAGGTGGGAGACTCTCTGGGGCCAACGTCCTGACTTTC
CASSLSGGRLSGANVLTF
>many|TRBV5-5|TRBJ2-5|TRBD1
TGTGCCAGCAGCGGCCCCGGGACAGGGGGTGGGGAGACCCAGTACTTC
CASSGPGTGGGETQYF
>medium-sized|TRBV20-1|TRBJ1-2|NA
TGCTGGATTTATGGCTACACCTTC
CWIYGYTF
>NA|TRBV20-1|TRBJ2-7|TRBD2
TGCAGTGCGGGCGTGCGGGGGACGGCTTACGAGCAGTACTTC
CSAGVRGTAYEQYF
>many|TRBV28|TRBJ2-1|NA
TGTGCCAGCACCGGGACCCCTAACAATGAGCAGTTCTTC
CASTGTPNNEQFF
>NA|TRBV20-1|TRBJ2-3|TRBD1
TGCAGTGCAGGGACAGCCCGACTTAGCACAGATACGCAGTATTTT
CSAGTARLSTDTQYF
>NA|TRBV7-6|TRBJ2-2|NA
TGTGCCAGCAGCACACAGGCCACCGGGGAGCTGTTTTTT
CASSTQATGELFF